This T cell receptor (beta chain) is from a study of OX40 agonist ivuxolimab in advanced cancers. As for the study in general: In this cohort, patients received ivuxolimab, an agonistic anti-OX40 (CD134) antibody. Three patients showed partial responses: one hepatocellular carcinoma and two cutaneous melanoma cases. Findings of the study overall: CD4+ and CD8+ T cells in blood underwent clonal expansion by week 6 at 0.1 to 3.0 mg/kg.

TCRdb's copy holds only in-frame clones and misses some; the assay was immunoSEQ multiplex PCR. The data contain fewer than 120,000 clones, approximately 90% of them seen just once; the ten biggest clones take up 0.27%. As regards this clone: Its antigen remains unidentified. Other DNA sequences in the sample encode the same CDR3.

V was pared by 0 bases and J by 2 bases, with 10 bases between. The CDR3 is 16 residues long. From germline, CDR1 is MNHNY and CDR2 SVGAGI (reference sequence). The cohort excluded patients with autoimmune disease history or systemic immunosuppression. The sample here was CD4+ or CD8+ T cells sorted from blood, taken in a trial of the OX40 agonist ivuxolimab. This clonotype originated in an adult with an advanced solid tumor such as melanoma, head and neck, liver or kidney cancer. V usage is TRBV6-6 and J usage is TRBJ2-2, with D tentatively TRBD1 (6 bases). The CDR3 loop is CASSYSETGNTGELFF. CDR3 sequence (DNA): TGTGCCAGCAGTTACTCCGAGACAGGAAACACCGGGGAGCTGTTTTTT.